This TCR beta chain came from a study of shared clonotypes between healthy human individuals. Overall study results and limits: Memory subsets generally showed smaller estimated richness than naive subsets did.

Germline CDR1 is MNHNY and CDR2 is SVGAGI (reference sequence). The length of the CDR3 is 15 residues. V trimming: 5 bases; J trimming: 6 bases; junction bases outside the gene matches: 10. As regards this clone: Its antigen is undetermined.

Method: immunoSEQ multiplex PCR; TCRdb's copy keeps in-frame clones and lacks some. Of about 2 million clones listed, 85% to 95% are singletons. V gene TRBV6-6 combines with J gene TRBJ2-7; 10 bases fit TRBD1. Sequencing used naive CD4+ T cells sorted from blood. Subset specified: CD45RA+ positively selected. The origin of this receptor is a man aged 18-30 years in good health. CDR3 coding DNA: TGTGCCAGCAGTCCCGCGGGACAGGGGTCGGGCGAGCAGTACTTC. Amino acids: CASSPAGQGSGEQYF.